The present entry profiles one T cell receptor (beta chain) with its context. This sample was included in a study of blood T cell repertoires in COVID-19. Overall study context: There were acute and convalescent COVID-19 samples, and they came from the United States, Italy and Spain. From T cells, B-cell-depleted T cells, or PBMCs came the material, which was cDNA or gDNA.

Germline values: CDR1 SQVTM, CDR2 ANQGSEA. Trimming pared 6 bases from V and 7 bases from J, leaving 12 bases between. The CDR3 totals 11 residues. In the original analysis: Amplified reference gene primers provided the basis for estimating nucleated cell counts. Produced via immunoSEQ multiplex PCR; TCRdb's table is partial and in-frame only. Clonal size and the V and J genes are those of that table, whereas D and trimming came from the DNA. The sample lists about 64,000 clones; approximately 86% were seen once. V usage is TRBV29-1 and J usage is TRBJ1-1; D not resolved. Sequences were obtained from peripheral blood. This receptor was identified in a man aged 35-49 years with acute or convalescent COVID-19. The CDR3 DNA follows: TGCAGCGTCGCGGGAGGGAGTGAAGCTTTCTTT. Its translation is CSVAGGSEAFF.